This T cell receptor beta chain came from a study of somatic mutations in cytotoxic T cells in rheumatoid arthritis. Study-level results: The modest underrepresentation of TRBV07 observed in rheumatoid arthritis patients was not subjected to multiple-comparison adjustment. Of more than 60 patients, 7 to 9 had a largest CD8+ clone that exceeded 20% of CD8+ cells.

Clones were sequenced by immunoSEQ multiplex PCR, and TCRdb holds only the in-frame ones, with some missing. The sample has around 15,000 clones, 70% to 80% seen once; the top ten hold roughly 10%. Points on this clone: Its antigen remains unidentified.

Germline V gene lookup returns CDR1 MNHNY and CDR2 SVGAGI (reference sequence). The CDR3 contains 13 residues. Trimming left V 2 bases short and J 5 bases short, with 7 bases between. The TCR comes from an adult with rheumatoid arthritis. The V gene is TRBV6-6, the J gene TRBJ2-1, with D unclear. The sequenced sample was CD8+ T cells sorted from blood. In DNA, the CDR3 is TGTGCCAGCAGTTACGCGGCCAACAATGAGCAGTTCTTC. Protein: CASSYAANNEQFF.